The 10 T cell receptor beta chains in this list originate from one sample, sequenced in a study of blood T cell repertoires in COVID-19. Using immunoSEQ multiplex PCR, the repertoire was profiled, and TCRdb retains in-frame clones only, with some absent. The sample gives 250,000 to 300,000 clones, over 75% of which show up once; about 1.9% is in the top ten. Sequencing was done on a sample of PBMCs or T cells enriched from blood (not recorded which). Receptor source: a woman aged 50 to 60 who had recovered from COVID-19.

The rearrangement links TRBV10-3 to TRBJ2-3, with 14 bases aligning to TRBD2. Germline V gene data show CDR1 as ENHRY and CDR2 as SYGVKD. J gave up 4 bases and V 4 bases, and 10 bases lay outside the gene matches. The CDR3 is made up of 18 amino acids. The CDR3 is CAISGRSGTSGSADTQYF. Written as DNA, the CDR3 is TGTGCCATCAGTGGGAGATCCGGGACTAGCGGGAGTGCAGATACGCAGTATTTT.

CDR3 sequence: CAISTQGFHYGYTF. The DNA for the CDR3 is TGTGCCATCAGTACACAGGGGTTCCACTATGGCTACACCTTC. The rearrangement uses TRBV10-3 and TRBJ1-2; TRBD1 aligns across 7 bases. Germline CDR1 ENHRY, CDR2 SYGVKD. V lost 5 bases and J lost 3; bases outside the gene matches: 6. This CDR3 has 14 amino acids.

In this sample, this clone turned up once. The chain is built from TRBV3-1 (or the pseudogene TRBV3-2) and TRBJ1-6, with a tentative D call TRBD1 (5 bases). Germline CDR1 and CDR2: LGHDT and YNNKEL (reference sequence). The CDR3 totals 14 residues. The germline V and J ends were trimmed by 7 bases and 7 bases, with 14 bases remaining between them. As DNA, the CDR3 is TGTGCCAGCACCAGAGTGGCAGGGAATTCACCCCTCCACTTT. Translated: CASTRVAGNSPLHF.

The chain has TRBV20-1 and TRBJ2-7; D is possibly TRBD1 (5 bases). The CDR3 runs to 12 residues. V lost 3 bases to trimming and J lost 0 bases, with 6 bases between them. Germline V gives CDR1 DFQATT, CDR2 SNEGSKA (reference sequence). The CDR3 spells CSASQGSYEQYF. In nucleotides, the CDR3 is TGCAGTGCTAGTCAGGGCTCCTACGAGCAGTACTTC.

This chain connects TRBV5-5 to TRBJ1-5; D unclear. This CDR3 contains 13 residues. Between the trimmed V and J ends, which lost 0 bases and 5 bases, there was a span of 6 bases. Germline V gene lookup returns CDR1 SGHKS and CDR2 YYEKEE (reference sequence). CDR3 protein: CASSLAPDQPQHF. CDR3 DNA sequence: TGTGCCAGCAGCTTGGCTCCGGATCAGCCCCAGCATTTT.

V gene TRBV5-1 combines with J gene TRBJ2-1; TRBD2 aligns across 10 bases. The CDR3 is 15 residues long. The germline V gene encodes CDR1 SGHRS and CDR2 YFSETQ. J gave up 9 bases and V 4 bases, and 10 bases lay outside the gene matches. The CDR3 sequence: CASSSTSGVRGEQFF. In DNA form, the CDR3 reads TGCGCCAGCAGCAGTACTAGCGGGGTACGAGGTGAGCAGTTCTTC.

J is TRBJ2-1 and V is TRBV9; 9 positions agree with TRBD1. The CDR3 consists of 18 residues. CDR1 and CDR2 (germline): SGDLS, YYNGEE. J gave up 5 bases and V 2 bases, and 14 bases lay outside the gene matches. The CDR3 region has the DNA TGTGCCAGCAGCGTTAGGACAGGGGATCGGGGCCCTAACAATGAGCAGTTCTTC. It specifies CASSVRTGDRGPNNEQFF.

This clone was recorded once. The chain carries TRBV5-5 and TRBJ2-5, with D tentatively TRBD2 (5 bases). Trimming took off 0 bases at V and 14 bases at J, with 14 bases between the two ends. The germline CDR1 and CDR2 sequences are SGHKS and YYEKEE (reference sequence). The CDR3 consists of 12 residues. DNA for the CDR3: TGTGCCAGCAGCTTGGACCTAGCAGTTCCTTACTTC. Translation: CASSLDLAVPYF. Full variable domain (missing parts from reference TRBV5-5 and TRBJ2-5): DAGVTQSPTHLIKTRGQQVTLRCSPISGHKSVSWYQQVLGQGPQFIFQYYEKEERGRGNFPDRFSARQFPNYSSELNVNALLLGDSALYLCASSLDLAVPYFGPGTRLLVL.

The CDR3 protein is CASSRDFPSSYEQYF. CDR3 sequence (DNA): TGTGCCAGCAGTAGAGACTTCCCGAGCTCCTACGAGCAGTACTTC. The V and J genes are TRBV6-5 and TRBJ2-7; D is uncertain. The CDR3 has 15 residues. CDR1 and CDR2 from the germline V gene are MNHEY and SVGAGI. V was shortened by 5 bases and J by 0 bases, with 14 bases between the two germline ends.

The chain has TRBV5-1 and TRBJ1-1; no reliable D call. The CDR3 is 13 residues long. The V gene's germline CDR1 is SGHRS and CDR2 YFSETQ. Trimming stripped 2 bases from V and 1 base from J, with 6 bases between. CDR3 nucleotides: TGCGCCAGCAGCTTTAGAACGAACACTGAAGCTTTCTTT. This codes for CASSFRTNTEAFF.